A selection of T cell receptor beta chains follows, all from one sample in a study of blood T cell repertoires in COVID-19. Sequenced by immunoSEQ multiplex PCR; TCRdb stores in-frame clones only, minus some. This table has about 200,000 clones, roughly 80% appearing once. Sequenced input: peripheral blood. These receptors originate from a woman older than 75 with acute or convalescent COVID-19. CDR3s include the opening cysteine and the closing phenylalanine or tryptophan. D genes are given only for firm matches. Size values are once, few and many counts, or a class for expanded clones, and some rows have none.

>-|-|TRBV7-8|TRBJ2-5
TGTGCCAGCAGCTTAGGAGTTCGTCCTCAAGAGACCCAGTACTTC
CASSLGVRPQETQYF
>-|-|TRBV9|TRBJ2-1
TGTGCCAGCAGCCTCGACAGGACCAACAATGAGCAGTTCTTC
CASSLDRTNNEQFF
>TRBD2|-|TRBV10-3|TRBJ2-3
TGTGCCGTGGGGACTAGTGGTACGCAGTATTTT
CAVGTSGTQYF
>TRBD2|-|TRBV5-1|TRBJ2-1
TGCGCCAGCAGCTTGGGTAGCGGGGGGTACAATGAGCAGTTCTTC
CASSLGSGGYNEQFF
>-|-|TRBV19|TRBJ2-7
TGTGCCAGTAGTATGGCGGGAATAGGCTACGAGCAGTACTTC
CASSMAGIGYEQYF
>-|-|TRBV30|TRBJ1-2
TGTGCCTGGACAGGGGAGGGCTATGGCTACACCTTC
CAWTGEGYGYTF
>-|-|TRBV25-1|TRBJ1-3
TGTGCCAGCAGTGGCCAGACTGGAAACACCATATATTTT
CASSGQTGNTIYF
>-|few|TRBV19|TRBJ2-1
TGTGCCAGTAGTACCCAGGGGAAGGGTGAGCAGTTCTTC
CASSTQGKGEQFF
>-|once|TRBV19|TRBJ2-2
TGTGCCAGTAGTCGAGAGCCCGGCGGCGGGGAGCTGTTTTTT
CASSREPGGGELFF
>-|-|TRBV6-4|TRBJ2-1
TGTGCCAGCAGGCCCCTAGCGTTTGCCTACAATGAGCAGTTCTTC
CASRPLAFAYNEQFF
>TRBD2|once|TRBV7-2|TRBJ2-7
TGTGCCAGCAGCTCCCTAGCGGTCGGCGAGCAGTACTTC
CASSSLAVGEQYF
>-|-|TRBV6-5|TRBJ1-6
TGTGCCAGCAGTTACCCTCCGGGGAGGGGCCATTCACCCCTCCACTTT
CASSYPPGRGHSPLHF
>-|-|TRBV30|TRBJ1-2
TGTGCCTGGACAGCGAGCTCCTATGGCTACACCTTC
CAWTASSYGYTF
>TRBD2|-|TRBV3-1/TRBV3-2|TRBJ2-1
TGTGCCAGCAGCCAAGGTCTAGCGGGGGTTGTCTTC
CASSQGLAGVVF
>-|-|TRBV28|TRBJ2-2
TGTGCCAGCAGTACCGGCCAGGCGTTCCCCGGGGAGCTGTTTTTT
CASSTGQAFPGELFF
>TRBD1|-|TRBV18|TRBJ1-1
TGTGCCAGCTCACCACGTCAAACAGGGGGGAACACTGAAGCTTTCTTT
CASSPRQTGGNTEAFF
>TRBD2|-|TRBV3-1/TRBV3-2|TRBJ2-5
TGTGCCAGCAGCCAAGATGATCGGGCCACTAGCGGGGGCCAAGAGACCCAGTACTTC
CASSQDDRATSGGQETQYF
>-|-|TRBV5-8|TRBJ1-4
TGTGCCAGCAGCTTGGGAGCTGCCGCCTCTAATGAAAAACTGTTTTTT
CASSLGAAASNEKLFF
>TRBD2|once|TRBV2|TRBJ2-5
TGTGCCAGCACCCTACTAGCGGGGATAGAGACCCAGTACTTC
CASTLLAGIETQYF
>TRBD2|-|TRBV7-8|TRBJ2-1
TGTGCCAGCAGCCCCAGGACTAGCGGGAGGCGTAATGAGCAGTTCTTC
CASSPRTSGRRNEQFF
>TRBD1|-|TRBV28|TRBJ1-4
TGTGCCAGCAGTCCTACGGGTGGGGACAGGGGAGAAAAACTGTTTTTT
CASSPTGGDRGEKLFF
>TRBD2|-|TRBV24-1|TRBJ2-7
TGTGCCACCAGTGATAGACTAGCGGGAGACCACGAGCAGTACTTC
CATSDRLAGDHEQYF
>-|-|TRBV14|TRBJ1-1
TGTGCCAGCAGCCCTTCGGTATCGTGGGGCGCTTTCTTT
CASSPSVSWGAFF
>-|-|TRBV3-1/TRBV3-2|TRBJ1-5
TGTGCCAGCAGCCCCAATAATGCGGGCTTAAATCAGCCCCAGCATTTT
CASSPNNAGLNQPQHF
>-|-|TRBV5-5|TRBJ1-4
TGTGCCAGCAGCTTGCACCAGGGACTAACTAATGAAAAACTGTTTTTT
CASSLHQGLTNEKLFF
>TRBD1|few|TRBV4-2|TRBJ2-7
TGTGCCAGCAGCCAAGAGGTCGGGACAGGGACCTACGAGCAGTACTTC
CASSQEVGTGTYEQYF
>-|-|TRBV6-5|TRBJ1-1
TGTGCCAGCAGCAGACAGAACTCCAACACTGAAGCTTTCTTT
CASSRQNSNTEAFF
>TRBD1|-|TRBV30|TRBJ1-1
TGTGCCTGGATTAAACAGGGGTCGGCTGAAGCTTTCTTT
CAWIKQGSAEAFF
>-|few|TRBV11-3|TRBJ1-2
TGTGCCAGCAGCCCCCTCAGTTTTCGCTATGGCTACACCTTC
CASSPLSFRYGYTF
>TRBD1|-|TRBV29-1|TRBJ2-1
TGCAGCTCCAAGAGAGGGGGCTCCCCCTACAATGAGCAGTTCTTC
CSSKRGGSPYNEQFF
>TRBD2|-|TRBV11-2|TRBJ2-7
TGTGCCAGCAGCTTATCCCCCGGGACTAGCGGGACCGAGCAGTACTTC
CASSLSPGTSGTEQYF
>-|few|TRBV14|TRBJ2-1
TGTGCCAGCAGCCCTCCTCCCCGTTTAAATGAGCAGTTCTTC
CASSPPPRLNEQFF
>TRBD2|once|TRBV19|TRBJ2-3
TGTGCCAGTAGTAAAGGGGGACAGGGAACTAGCGGGGGAGGAGATACGCAGTATTTT
CASSKGGQGTSGGGDTQYF
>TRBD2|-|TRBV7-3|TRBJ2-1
TGTGCCAGCAGCGTAGGACTAGCGGACAATGAGCAGTTCTTC
CASSVGLADNEQFF
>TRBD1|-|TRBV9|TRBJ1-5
TGTGCCAGCACTCCCGGGACAGGGGACCAGCATTTT
CASTPGTGDQHF
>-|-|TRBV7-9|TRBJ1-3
TGTGCCAGCAGCTTGGCAGACTCTGGAAACACCATATATTTT
CASSLADSGNTIYF
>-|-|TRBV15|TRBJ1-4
TGTGCCACCAGCAGAATCGTATTAGAAAAACTGTTTTTT
CATSRIVLEKLFF
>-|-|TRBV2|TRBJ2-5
TGTGCCAGCAGCGCCGAGGAGACCCAGTACTTC
CASSAEETQYF
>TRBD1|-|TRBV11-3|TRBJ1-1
TGTGCCAGCAGCACCGGGACAGTGAACACTGAAGCTTTCTTT
CASSTGTVNTEAFF
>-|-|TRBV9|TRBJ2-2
TGTGCCAGCAGCATCAGACAGTACACCGGGGAGCTGTTTTTT
CASSIRQYTGELFF
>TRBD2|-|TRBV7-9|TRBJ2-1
TGTGCCAGCAGCGCAGGACTAGCGGGGAATGAGCAGTTCTTC
CASSAGLAGNEQFF
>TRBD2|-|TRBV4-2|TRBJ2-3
TGTGCCAGCAGCCAAGACGGGGTAGCGGGCGCAGATACGCAGTATTTT
CASSQDGVAGADTQYF
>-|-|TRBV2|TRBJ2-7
TGTGCCAGCAGCGGGAAGGAGAGATACGAGCAGTACTTC
CASSGKERYEQYF
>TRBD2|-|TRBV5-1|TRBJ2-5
TGCGCCAGCAGCTTATCGACAGCGGGGACCCCCCAAGAGACCCAGTACTTC
CASSLSTAGTPQETQYF
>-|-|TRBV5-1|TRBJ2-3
TGCGCCAGCAGCTTTGCCCTAGAGGCAGATACGCAGTATTTT
CASSFALEADTQYF
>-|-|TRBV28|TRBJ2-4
TGTGCCAGCAGTTCCGGGTTCCCTTCCAAAAACATTCAGTACTTC
CASSSGFPSKNIQYF
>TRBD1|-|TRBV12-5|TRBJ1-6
TGTGCTAGTGGTTTGGCTACAGGGGGCTGGGGTAATTCACCCCTCCACTTT
CASGLATGGWGNSPLHF
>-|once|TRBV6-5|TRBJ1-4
TGTGCCAGCAGTTCGTCTGTCCCAACTAATGAAAAACTGTTTTTT
CASSSSVPTNEKLFF
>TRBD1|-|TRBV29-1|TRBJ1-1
TGCAGCGTCGACCGACAGGGGGGGAACACTGAAGCTTTCTTT
CSVDRQGGNTEAFF